The clone carrying this T cell receptor beta chain appeared many times. No antigen is known for it. The data originate from a study of early T cells in non-severe SARS-CoV-2 infection. In the study overall: RNA in bulk from unsorted whole blood was sequenced, and chains were unpaired.

Overall study findings and caveats: VDJdb-based matching was biased toward anti-spike CD8 responses and missed private and CD4 specificities.

CDR3 length: 15 amino acids. Per germline, CDR1 LGHNA and CDR2 YSLEER. The trim removed 0 bases at V and 7 bases at J, leaving 3 bases unmatched. Researchers tagged individual cDNA molecules with unique molecular identifiers. TCRdb independently ran MiXCR on the 5' RACE reads; one entry per CDR3 protein. Altogether 60,000 to 75,000 distinct CDR3 sequences are present, 12% being singletons, with the ten largest covering roughly 6.8%. This clonotype was obtained from an adult who was a healthcare worker with PCR-confirmed SARS-CoV-2 infection or an uninfected control (not recorded which). The sequenced material came from whole blood. This chain links TRBV4-3 with TRBJ1-4; 9 bases map to TRBD1. CDR3 nucleotides: TGCGCCAGCAGCCAAGATTGGGACAGGGCTGAAAAACTGTTTTTT. This codes for CASSQDWDRAEKLFF.